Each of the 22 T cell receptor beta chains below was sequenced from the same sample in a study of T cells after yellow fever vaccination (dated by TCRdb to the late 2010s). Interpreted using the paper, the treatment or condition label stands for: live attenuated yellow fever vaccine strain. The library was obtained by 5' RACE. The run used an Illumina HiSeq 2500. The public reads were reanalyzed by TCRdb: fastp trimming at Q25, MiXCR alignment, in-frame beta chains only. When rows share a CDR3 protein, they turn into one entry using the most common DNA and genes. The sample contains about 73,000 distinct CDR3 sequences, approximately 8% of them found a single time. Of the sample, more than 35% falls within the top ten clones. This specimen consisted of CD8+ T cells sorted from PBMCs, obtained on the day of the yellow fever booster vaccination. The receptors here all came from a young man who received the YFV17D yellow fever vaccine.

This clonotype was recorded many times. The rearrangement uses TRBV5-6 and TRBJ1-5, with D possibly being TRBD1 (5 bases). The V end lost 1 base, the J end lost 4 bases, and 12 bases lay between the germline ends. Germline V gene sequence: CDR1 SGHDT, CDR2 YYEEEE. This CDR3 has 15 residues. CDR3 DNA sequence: TGTGCCAGCAGCTTGACAGGCCCTCTAAATCAGCCCCAGCATTTT. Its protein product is CASSLTGPLNQPQHF.

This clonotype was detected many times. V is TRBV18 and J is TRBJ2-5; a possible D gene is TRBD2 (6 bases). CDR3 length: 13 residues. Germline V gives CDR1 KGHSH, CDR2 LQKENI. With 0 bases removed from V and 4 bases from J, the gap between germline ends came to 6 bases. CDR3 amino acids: CASSPPGGETQYF. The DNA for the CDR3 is TGTGCCAGCTCACCACCGGGGGGAGAGACCCAGTACTTC.

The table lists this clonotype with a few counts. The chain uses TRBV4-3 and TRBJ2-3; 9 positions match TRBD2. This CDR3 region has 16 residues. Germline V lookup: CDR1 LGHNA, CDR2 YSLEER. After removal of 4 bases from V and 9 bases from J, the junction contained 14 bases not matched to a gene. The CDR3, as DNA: TGCGCCAGCAGCCCGACCGGGGCGGGAGGGCCTGAGACGCAGTATTTT. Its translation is CASSPTGAGGPETQYF.

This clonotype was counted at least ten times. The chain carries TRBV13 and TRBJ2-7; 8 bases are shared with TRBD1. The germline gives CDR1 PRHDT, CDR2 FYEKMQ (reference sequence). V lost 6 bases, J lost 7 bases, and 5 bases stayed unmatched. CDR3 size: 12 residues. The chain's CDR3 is CASRGTGGEQYF. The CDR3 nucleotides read TGTGCCAGCAGGGGGACAGGCGGAGAGCAGTACTTC.

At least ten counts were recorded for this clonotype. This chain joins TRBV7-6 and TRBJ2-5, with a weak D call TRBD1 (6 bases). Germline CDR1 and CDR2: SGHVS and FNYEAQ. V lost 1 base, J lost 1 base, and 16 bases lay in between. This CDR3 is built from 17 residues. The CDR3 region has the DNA TGTGCCAGCAGCTTAGTGATCCTAGACAGGTCCCAAGAGACCCAGTACTTC. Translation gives CASSLVILDRSQETQYF. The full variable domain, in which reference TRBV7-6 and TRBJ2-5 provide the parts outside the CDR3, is GAGVSQSPRYKVTKRGQDVALRCDPISGHVSLYWYRQALGQGPEFLTYFNYEAQQDKSGLPNDRFSAERPEGSISTLTIQRTEQRDSAMYRCASSLVILDRSQETQYFGPGTRLLVL.

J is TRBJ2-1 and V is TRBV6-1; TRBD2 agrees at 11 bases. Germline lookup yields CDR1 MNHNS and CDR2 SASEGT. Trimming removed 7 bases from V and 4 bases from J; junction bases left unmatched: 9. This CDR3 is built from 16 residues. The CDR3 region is CASNPGGLAEYNEQFF. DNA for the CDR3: TGTGCCAGCAACCCGGGGGGACTAGCGGAATACAATGAGCAGTTCTTC.

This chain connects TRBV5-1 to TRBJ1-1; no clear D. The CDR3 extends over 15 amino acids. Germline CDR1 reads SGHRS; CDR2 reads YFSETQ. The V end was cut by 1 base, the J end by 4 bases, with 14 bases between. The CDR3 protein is CASSLSSGSGTEAFF. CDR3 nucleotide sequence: TGCGCCAGCAGCTTGAGTAGCGGTTCGGGCACTGAAGCTTTCTTT. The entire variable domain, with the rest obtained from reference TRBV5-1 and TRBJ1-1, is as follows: KAGVTQTPRYLIKTRGQQVTLSCSPISGHRSVSWYQQTPGQGLQFLFEYFSETQRNKGNFPGRFSGRQFSNSRSEMNVSTLELGDSALYLCASSLSSGSGTEAFFGQGTRLTVV.

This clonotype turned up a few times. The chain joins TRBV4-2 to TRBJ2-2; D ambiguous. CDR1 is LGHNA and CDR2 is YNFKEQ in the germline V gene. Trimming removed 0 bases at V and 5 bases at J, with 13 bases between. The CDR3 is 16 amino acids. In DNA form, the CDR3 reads TGTGCCAGCAGCCAAGAGGACGCTGCTGGGACCGGGGAGCTGTTTTTT. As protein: CASSQEDAAGTGELFF.

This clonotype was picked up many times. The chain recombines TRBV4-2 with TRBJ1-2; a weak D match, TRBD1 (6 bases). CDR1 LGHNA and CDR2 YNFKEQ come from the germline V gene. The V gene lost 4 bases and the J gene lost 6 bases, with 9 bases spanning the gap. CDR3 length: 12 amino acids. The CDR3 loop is CASSPTGNGYTF. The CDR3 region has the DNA TGTGCCAGCAGCCCCACAGGGAATGGCTACACCTTC.

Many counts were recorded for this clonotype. CDR3 in DNA: TGTGCCAGCAGCCAGGGGGCTACTGAAGCTTTCTTT. This sequence encodes CASSQGATEAFF. The chain has TRBV6-2 or TRBV6-3 and TRBJ1-1, with 8 positions matching TRBD1. V shed 6 bases and J 5 bases; nucleotides not matched to a gene: 2. The CDR3 runs to 12 residues. Germline CDR1 reads MNHEY; CDR2 reads SVGEGT.

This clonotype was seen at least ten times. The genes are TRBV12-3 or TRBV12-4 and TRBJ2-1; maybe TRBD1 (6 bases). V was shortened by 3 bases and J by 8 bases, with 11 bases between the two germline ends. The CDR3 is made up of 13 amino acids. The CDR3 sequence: CASSFGGHDEQFF. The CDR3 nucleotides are TGTGCCAGCAGTTTTGGGGGCCACGATGAGCAGTTCTTC.

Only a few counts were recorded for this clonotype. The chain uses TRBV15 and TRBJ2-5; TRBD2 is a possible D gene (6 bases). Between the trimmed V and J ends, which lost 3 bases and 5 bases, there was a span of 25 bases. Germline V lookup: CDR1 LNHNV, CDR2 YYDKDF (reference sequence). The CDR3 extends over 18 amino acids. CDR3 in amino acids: CATSRDPSPGLDRETQYF. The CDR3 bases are TGTGCCACCAGCAGGGACCCTTCCCCGGGACTCGATCGGGAGACCCAGTACTTC. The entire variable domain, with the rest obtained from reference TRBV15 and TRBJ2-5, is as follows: DAMVIQNPRYQVTQFGKPVTLSCSQTLNHNVMYWYQQKSSQAPKLLFHYYDKDFNNEADTPDNFQSRRPNTSFCFLDIRSPGLGDTAMYLCATSRDPSPGLDRETQYFGPGTRLLVL.

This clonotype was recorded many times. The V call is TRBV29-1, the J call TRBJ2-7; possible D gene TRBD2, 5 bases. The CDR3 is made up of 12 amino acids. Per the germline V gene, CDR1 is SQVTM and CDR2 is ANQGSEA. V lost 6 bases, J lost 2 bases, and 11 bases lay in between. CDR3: CSVLDGAYEQYF. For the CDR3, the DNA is TGCAGCGTCCTGGACGGGGCCTACGAGCAGTACTTC.

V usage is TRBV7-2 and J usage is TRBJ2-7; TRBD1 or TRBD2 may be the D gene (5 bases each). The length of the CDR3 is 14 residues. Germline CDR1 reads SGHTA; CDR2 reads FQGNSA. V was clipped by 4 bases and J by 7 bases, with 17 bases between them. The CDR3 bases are TGTGCCAGCAGCTCCGGGACCACCTTCTCTGAGCAGTACTTC. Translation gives CASSSGTTFSEQYF.

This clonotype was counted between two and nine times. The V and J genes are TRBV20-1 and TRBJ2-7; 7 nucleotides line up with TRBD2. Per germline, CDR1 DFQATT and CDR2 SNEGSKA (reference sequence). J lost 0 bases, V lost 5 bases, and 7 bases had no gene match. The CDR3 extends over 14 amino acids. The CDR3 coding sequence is TGCAGTGCTGACACCAGGGAGGGCTCCTACGAGCAGTACTTC. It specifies CSADTREGSYEQYF.

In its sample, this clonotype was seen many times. Here the CDR3 DNA reads TGTGCCAGCAGTCGACGGGGGAACTCCTACGAGCAGTACTTC. Protein sequence: CASSRRGNSYEQYF. This sequence joins TRBV28 and TRBJ2-7; possibly TRBD2 for D (6 bases). Germline values: CDR1 MDHEN, CDR2 SYDVKM. The CDR3 length is 14 residues. The germline V and J ends were trimmed by 5 bases and 0 bases, with 11 bases remaining between them.

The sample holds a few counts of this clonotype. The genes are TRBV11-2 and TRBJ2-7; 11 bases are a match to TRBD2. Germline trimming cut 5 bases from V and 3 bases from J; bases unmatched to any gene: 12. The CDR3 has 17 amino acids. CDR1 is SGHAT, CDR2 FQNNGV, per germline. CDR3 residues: CASSPRGSGRAIYEQYF. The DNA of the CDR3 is TGTGCCAGCAGCCCCCGGGGTAGCGGGAGGGCCATCTACGAGCAGTACTTC.

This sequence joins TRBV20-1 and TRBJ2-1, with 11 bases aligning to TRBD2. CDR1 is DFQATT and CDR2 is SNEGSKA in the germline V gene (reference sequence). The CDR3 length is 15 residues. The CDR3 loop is CSAPLAGVTYNEQFF. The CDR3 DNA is TGCAGCGCCCCACTAGCGGGAGTCACCTACAATGAGCAGTTCTTC.

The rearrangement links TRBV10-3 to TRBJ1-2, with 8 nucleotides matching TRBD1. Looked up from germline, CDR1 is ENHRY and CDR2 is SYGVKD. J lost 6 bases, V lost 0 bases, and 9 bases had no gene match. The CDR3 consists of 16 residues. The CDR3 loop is CAISESGWTGTNGYTF. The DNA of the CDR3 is TGTGCCATCAGTGAGTCGGGGTGGACAGGGACAAATGGCTACACCTTC.

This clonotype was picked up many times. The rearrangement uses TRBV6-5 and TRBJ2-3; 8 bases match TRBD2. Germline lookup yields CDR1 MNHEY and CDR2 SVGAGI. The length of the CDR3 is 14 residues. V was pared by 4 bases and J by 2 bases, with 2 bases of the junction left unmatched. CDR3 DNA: TGTGCCAGCAGTTTAGCGGGGACCACAGATACGCAGTATTTT. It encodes CASSLAGTTDTQYF.

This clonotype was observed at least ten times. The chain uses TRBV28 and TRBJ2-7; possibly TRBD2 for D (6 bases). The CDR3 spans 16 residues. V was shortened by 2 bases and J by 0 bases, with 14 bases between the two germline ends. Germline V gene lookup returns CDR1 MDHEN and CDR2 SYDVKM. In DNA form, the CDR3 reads TGTGCCAGCAGTTTACGCGGGGCGTACATCTCCTACGAGCAGTACTTC. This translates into CASSLRGAYISYEQYF.

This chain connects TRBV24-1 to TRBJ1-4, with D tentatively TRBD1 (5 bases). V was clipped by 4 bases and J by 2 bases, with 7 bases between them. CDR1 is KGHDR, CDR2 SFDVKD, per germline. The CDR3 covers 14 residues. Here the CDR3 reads CATSEGTTNEKLFF. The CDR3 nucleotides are TGTGCCACCAGTGAAGGGACCACTAATGAAAAACTGTTTTTT.